The 9 T cell receptor beta chains below were found in one sample sequenced in a study of blood T cell repertoires in COVID-19. The repertoire was sequenced with immunoSEQ multiplex PCR; TCRdb's copy has only in-frame clones and lacks some. Here the sample spans 110,000 or so clones, 90% being singletons. The sequenced sample consisted of peripheral blood. The source of these receptors is a woman in her forties or fifties with acute or convalescent COVID-19.

The CDR3 bases are TGTGCCAGCAGCAAGGTAGCGGGAGGTTCCACCGGGGAGCTGTTTTTT. It specifies CASSKVAGGSTGELFF. The chain has TRBV2 and TRBJ2-2; 10 positions agree with TRBD2. This CDR3 spans 16 amino acids. Losses at the gene ends were 6 bases for V and 4 bases for J; bases not matched to a gene: 8. The germline V gene has CDR1 SNHLY and CDR2 FYNNEI.

The rearrangement uses TRBV5-4 and TRBJ1-3; 8 nucleotides align to TRBD1. Germline CDR1 reads SGHNT; CDR2 reads YYREEE (reference sequence). Trimming removed 4 bases from V and 10 bases from J; junction bases left unmatched: 4. This CDR3 comprises 12 residues. The CDR3 nucleotides read TGTGCCAGCAGCCAAAGACAGGGGACCATATATTTT. Amino acids: CASSQRQGTIYF.

The chain uses TRBV27 and TRBJ2-1, with 10 bases identical to TRBD2. The CDR3 extends over 16 amino acids. Germline-derived CDR1 and CDR2 are MNHEY and SMNVEV (reference sequence). Trimming removed 4 bases from V and 3 bases from J; junction bases left unmatched: 6. The CDR3 DNA follows: TGTGCCAGCAGTTCAGACGGACTAGCGGACTACAATGAGCAGTTCTTC. This gives the protein CASSSDGLADYNEQFF.

J is TRBJ1-1 and V is TRBV27, with D possibly TRBD1 on 5 matching bases. Trimming took off 3 bases at V and 5 bases at J, with 13 bases between the two ends. The germline gives CDR1 MNHEY, CDR2 SMNVEV (reference sequence). This CDR3 is built from 14 residues. In nucleotides, the CDR3 is TGTGCCAGCAGTTTGGGACCAAGCGGGACTGAAGCTTTCTTT. Protein sequence: CASSLGPSGTEAFF.

J is TRBJ2-1 and V is TRBV10-3; D not resolved. The V gene lost 6 bases and the J gene lost 0 bases, with 9 bases spanning the gap. Per germline, CDR1 ENHRY and CDR2 SYGVKD. The CDR3 totals 14 residues. The CDR3 coding sequence is TGTGCCATCAGGCTAGGTGACTCCTACAATGAGCAGTTCTTC. Its protein product is CAIRLGDSYNEQFF.

V and J are TRBV6-5 and TRBJ1-5, with 8 bases fitting TRBD1. The CDR3 has 12 amino acids. CDR1 and CDR2 (germline): MNHEY, SVGAGI. Trimming took 8 bases from V and 5 from J; bases not matched to a gene: 2. In nucleotides, the CDR3 is TGTGCCAGCGGGACAGGAGATCAGCCCCAGCATTTT. This encodes CASGTGDQPQHF.

This clone was seen just once. V gene TRBV28 combines with J gene TRBJ2-7; 7 bases agree with TRBD1. J gave up 11 bases and V 4 bases, and 8 bases lay outside the gene matches. The germline CDR1 and CDR2 sequences are MDHEN and SYDVKM. The CDR3 runs to 12 residues. DNA of the CDR3: TGTGCCAGCAGTTCCTACAGGGGTGGTGAGTACTTC. As protein: CASSSYRGGEYF.

This sequence joins TRBV28 and TRBJ2-7; 9 bases line up with TRBD2. V lost 6 bases and J lost 1; bases outside the gene matches: 1. This CDR3 contains 13 residues. From germline, CDR1 is MDHEN and CDR2 SYDVKM. As DNA, the CDR3 is TGTGCCAGCAGGACTAGCGGATCCTACGAGCAGTACTTC. Translated, it gives CASRTSGSYEQYF.

The V gene is TRBV4-1, the J gene TRBJ2-3; no definite D call. CDR1 MGHRA and CDR2 YSYEKL come from the germline V gene. The CDR3 has 14 residues. The germline V and J ends were trimmed by 0 bases and 4 bases, with 8 bases remaining between them. The CDR3 bases are TGCGCCAGCAGCCAAGAGGGCCCCCCAGATACGCAGTATTTT. This encodes CASSQEGPPDTQYF.